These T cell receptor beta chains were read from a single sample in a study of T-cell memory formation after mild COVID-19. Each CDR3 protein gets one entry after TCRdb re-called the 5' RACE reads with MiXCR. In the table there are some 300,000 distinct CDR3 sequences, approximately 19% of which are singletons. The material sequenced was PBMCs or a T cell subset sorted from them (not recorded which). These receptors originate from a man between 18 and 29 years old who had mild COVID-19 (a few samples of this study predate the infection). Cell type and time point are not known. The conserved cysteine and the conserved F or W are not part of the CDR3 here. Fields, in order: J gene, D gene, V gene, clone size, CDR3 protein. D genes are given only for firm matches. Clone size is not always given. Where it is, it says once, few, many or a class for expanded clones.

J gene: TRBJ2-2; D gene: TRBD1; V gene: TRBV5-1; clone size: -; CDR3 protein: ASEQGPGGELF
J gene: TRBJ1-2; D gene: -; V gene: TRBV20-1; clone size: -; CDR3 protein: SARSSLTSGYT
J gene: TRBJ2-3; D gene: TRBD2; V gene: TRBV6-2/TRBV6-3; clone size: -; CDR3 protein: ASGSGGGTDTQY
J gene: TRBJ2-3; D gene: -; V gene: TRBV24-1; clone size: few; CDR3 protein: ATSGRTPKTQY
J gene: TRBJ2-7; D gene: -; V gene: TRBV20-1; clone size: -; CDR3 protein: SAPDRSQTSYEQY
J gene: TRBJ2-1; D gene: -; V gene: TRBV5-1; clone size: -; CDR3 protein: ASSWGLNEQF
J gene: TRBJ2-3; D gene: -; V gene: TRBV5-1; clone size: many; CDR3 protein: ASSPSQGTDTQY
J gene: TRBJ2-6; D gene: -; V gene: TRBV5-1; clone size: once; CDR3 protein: ASSPQAGANVLT
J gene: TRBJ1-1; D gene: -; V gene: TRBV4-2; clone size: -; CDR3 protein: ASSQVDQNTEAF
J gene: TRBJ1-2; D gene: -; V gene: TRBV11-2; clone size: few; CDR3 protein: ASSIGDSIHGYT
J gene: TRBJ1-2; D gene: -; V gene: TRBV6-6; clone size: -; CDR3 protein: ASSYSTANYGYT
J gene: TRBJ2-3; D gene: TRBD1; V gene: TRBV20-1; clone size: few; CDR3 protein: SARDRGLTDTQY
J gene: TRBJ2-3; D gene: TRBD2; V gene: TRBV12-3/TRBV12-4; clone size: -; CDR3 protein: ASRNGLAGTDTQY
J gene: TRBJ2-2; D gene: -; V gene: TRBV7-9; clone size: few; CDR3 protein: ASSLQGLGELF
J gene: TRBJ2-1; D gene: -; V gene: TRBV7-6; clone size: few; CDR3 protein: ASSWTAYNEQF
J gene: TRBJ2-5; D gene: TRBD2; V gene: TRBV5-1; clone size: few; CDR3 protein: ASSLGLGGGLQETQY
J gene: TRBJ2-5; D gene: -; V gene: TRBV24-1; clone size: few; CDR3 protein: ATSAGGPQETQY
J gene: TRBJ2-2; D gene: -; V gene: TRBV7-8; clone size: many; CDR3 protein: ASTFPRLLANTGELF
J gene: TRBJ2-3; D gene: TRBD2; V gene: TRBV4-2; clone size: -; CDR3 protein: ASSQGLGLTSADTQY
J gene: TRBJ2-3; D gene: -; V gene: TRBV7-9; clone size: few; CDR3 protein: ASSTGALSRGTDTQY
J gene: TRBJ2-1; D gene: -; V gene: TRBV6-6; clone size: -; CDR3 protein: ASSPQGREQF
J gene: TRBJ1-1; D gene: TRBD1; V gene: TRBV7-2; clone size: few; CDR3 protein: ASSLAPGQYLRAF
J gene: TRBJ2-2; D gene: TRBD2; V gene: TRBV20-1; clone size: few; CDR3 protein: SARQGGSNPGELF
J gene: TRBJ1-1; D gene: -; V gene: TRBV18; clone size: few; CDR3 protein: ASSLSSYSSYGTEAF
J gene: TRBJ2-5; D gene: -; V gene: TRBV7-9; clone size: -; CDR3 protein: ASSLGLWRETQY
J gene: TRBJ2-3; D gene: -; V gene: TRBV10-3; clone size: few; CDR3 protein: AINVRSNPDTQY
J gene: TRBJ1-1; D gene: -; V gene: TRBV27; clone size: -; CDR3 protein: ASSRGGGNTEAF
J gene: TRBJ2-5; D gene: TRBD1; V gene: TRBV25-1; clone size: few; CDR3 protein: ASKRDSLGTQY
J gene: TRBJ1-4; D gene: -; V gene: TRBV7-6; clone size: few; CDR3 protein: ASSPLGDSLNEKLF
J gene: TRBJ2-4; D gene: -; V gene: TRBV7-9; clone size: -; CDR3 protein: ASSLEVPWDIQY
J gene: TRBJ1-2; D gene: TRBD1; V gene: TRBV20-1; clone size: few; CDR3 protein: SASPTGDLYGYT
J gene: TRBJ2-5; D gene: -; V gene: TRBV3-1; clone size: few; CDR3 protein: ASSLGGGRRETQY
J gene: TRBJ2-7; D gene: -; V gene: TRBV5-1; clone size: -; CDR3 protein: ASSLQGEQY
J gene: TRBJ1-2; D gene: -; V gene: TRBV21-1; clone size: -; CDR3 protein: ASSMKGQGTNYYGYT
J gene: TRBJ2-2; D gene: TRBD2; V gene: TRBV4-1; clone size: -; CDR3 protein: ASSGLAGGMNTGELF
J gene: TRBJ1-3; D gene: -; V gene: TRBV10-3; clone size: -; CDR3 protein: AIITDLSGNTIY
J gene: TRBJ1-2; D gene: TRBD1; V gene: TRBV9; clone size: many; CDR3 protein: ASSVGPQGEGYT
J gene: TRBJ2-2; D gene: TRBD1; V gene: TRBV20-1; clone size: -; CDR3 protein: SAAPGTGPGELF
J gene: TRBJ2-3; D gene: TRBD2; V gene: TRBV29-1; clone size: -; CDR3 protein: SAFAGVGLVDTQY
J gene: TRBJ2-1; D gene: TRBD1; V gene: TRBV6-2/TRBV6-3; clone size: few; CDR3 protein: ASSYASGTDYNEQF
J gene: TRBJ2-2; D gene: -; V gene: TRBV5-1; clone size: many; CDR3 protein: ASSTGTANTGELF
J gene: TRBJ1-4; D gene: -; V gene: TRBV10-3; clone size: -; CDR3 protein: AISAGAATNEKLF
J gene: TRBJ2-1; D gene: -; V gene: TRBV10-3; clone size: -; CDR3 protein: AISPLSVKSSFEQF
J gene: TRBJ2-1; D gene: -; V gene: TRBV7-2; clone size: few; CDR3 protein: ASSLGRFNEQF
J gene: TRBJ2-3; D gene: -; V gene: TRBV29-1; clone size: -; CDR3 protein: SVVSDTQY
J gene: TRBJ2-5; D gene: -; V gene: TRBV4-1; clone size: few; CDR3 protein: ASSQVRRTDQETQY
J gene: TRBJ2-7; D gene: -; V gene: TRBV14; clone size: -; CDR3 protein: ASSQTAYEQY
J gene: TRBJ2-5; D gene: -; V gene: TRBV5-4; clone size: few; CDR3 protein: ASGEAGETQY
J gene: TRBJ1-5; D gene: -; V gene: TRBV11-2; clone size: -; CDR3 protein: ASSLYQAGPQH
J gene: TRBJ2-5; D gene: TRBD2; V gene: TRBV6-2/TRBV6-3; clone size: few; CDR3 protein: ASRDVHGLAQETQY
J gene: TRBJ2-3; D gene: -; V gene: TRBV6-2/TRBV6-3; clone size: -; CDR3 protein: ASSSGTLSSTDTQY
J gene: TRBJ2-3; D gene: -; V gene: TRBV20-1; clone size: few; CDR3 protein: SALRGGVDTQY
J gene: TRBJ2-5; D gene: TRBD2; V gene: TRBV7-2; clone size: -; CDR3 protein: ASSPLAGGAETQY
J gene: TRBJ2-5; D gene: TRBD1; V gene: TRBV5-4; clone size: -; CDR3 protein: ASSLGSTGWRETQY
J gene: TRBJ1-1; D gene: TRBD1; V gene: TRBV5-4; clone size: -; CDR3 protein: ASSPKRTGIVTEAF